The next 15 T cell receptor beta chains were all read from a single sample in a study of spatial heterogeneity in lung cancer (dated by TCRdb to the late 2010s). Points the paper makes about the study in general: A correlation was observed between the number of expanded intratumoral alpha and beta TCRs and the tumor nonsynonymous mutation count.

No antigens are known for them. Libraries were prepared through 5' RACE. Reads for this sample came from a NextSeq 500. Starting from the raw public reads, TCRdb applied fastp trimming at Q25, assembled clones with MiXCR and retained in-frame beta chains. Rows matching on CDR3 protein sequence are summarized as one entry with the most common DNA and genes. The sample table contains about 13,000 distinct CDR3 sequences; only one count was recorded for about 5.4% of them. The ten most abundant clones make up approximately 10% of the sample. The time point label on this specimen signifies: sample taken at primary tumor resection. This specimen consisted of lung tumor tissue, obtained at surgery. These receptors came from a female donor with early-stage non-small cell lung cancer.

The chain joins TRBV27 to TRBJ2-6; no clear D. CDR1 is MNHEY and CDR2 is SMNVEV in the germline V gene (reference sequence). V gave up 5 bases and J gave up 0 bases, with 11 bases separating them. The CDR3 is 16 residues long. The CDR3 here is CASSTGRLSGANVLTF. The CDR3 DNA is TGTGCCAGCAGTACCGGACGGCTCTCTGGGGCCAACGTCCTGACTTTC. The whole variable domain, filled in from reference TRBV27 and TRBJ2-6, reads EAQVTQNPRYLITVTGKKLTVTCSQNMNHEYMSWYRQDPGLGLRQIYYSMNVEVTDKGDVPEGYKVSRKEKRNFPLILESPSPNQTSLYFCASSTGRLSGANVLTFGAGSRLTVL.

This clonotype showed up many times. This chain joins TRBV20-1 and TRBJ1-6; 7 bases are a match to TRBD1. The CDR3 length is 15 residues. Germline V gene sequence: CDR1 DFQATT, CDR2 SNEGSKA (reference sequence). Germline trimming cut 0 bases from V and 4 bases from J; bases unmatched to any gene: 3. The CDR3 is CSARDRGQYNSPLHF. CDR3 DNA sequence: TGCAGTGCTAGAGATCGGGGACAGTATAATTCACCCCTCCACTTT.

This clonotype was picked up many times. The V and J genes are TRBV9 and TRBJ2-3, with TRBD2 identical over 7 bases. V shed 3 bases and J 3 bases; nucleotides not matched to a gene: 4. There are 14 residues in the CDR3. The germline V gene has CDR1 SGDLS and CDR2 YYNGEE. CDR3 bases: TGTGCCAGCAGCGCGGGGAGGGGAACAGATACGCAGTATTTT. Its translation is CASSAGRGTDTQYF.

In its sample, this clonotype ranks as medium-sized. The J gene is TRBJ2-3, the V gene TRBV7-2; D uncertain. The CDR3 is 14 amino acids. Looked up from germline, CDR1 is SGHTA and CDR2 is FQGNSA. V was clipped by 4 bases and J by 2 bases, with 10 bases between them. DNA of the CDR3: TGTGCCAGCAGCTCCCGACACGCCACAGATACGCAGTATTTT. Its translation is CASSSRHATDTQYF.

This clonotype occurred many times. This chain links TRBV28 with TRBJ1-1; D gene ambiguous. V gave up 5 bases and J gave up 4 bases, with 5 bases separating them. The CDR3 totals 11 residues. CDR1 and CDR2 (germline): MDHEN, SYDVKM. The CDR3 sequence is CASSRATEAFF. The CDR3 DNA is TGTGCCAGCAGTAGGGCCACTGAAGCTTTCTTT.

V is TRBV3-1 and J is TRBJ2-3; 7 positions match TRBD1. V lost 7 bases, J lost 1 base, and 5 bases stayed unmatched. The length of the CDR3 is 14 residues. From germline, CDR1 is LGHDT and CDR2 YNNKEL (reference sequence). The CDR3 loop reads CASTAQGGTDTQYF. CDR3 sequence (DNA): TGTGCCAGCACCGCCCAGGGGGGCACAGATACGCAGTATTTT.

This clonotype was detected a few times. This chain connects TRBV27 to TRBJ1-2; 10 nucleotides line up with TRBD1. This CDR3 spans 15 amino acids. J was trimmed by 8 bases and V by 8 bases; bases with no gene match: 14. In germline, CDR1 is MNHEY, CDR2 SMNVEV (reference sequence). The CDR3 sequence: CASHLSGTGVVGYTF. CDR3 in DNA: TGTGCCAGCCATTTATCCGGGACAGGGGTAGTCGGCTACACCTTC.

By frequency in the sample, this clonotype is medium-sized. The rearrangement links TRBV20-1 to TRBJ2-7; no clear D gene. Trimming stripped 0 bases from V and 3 bases from J, with 3 bases between. From germline, CDR1 is DFQATT and CDR2 SNEGSKA (reference sequence). The CDR3 spans 11 residues. The CDR3 sequence is CSARDSYEQYF. The DNA of the CDR3 is TGCAGTGCTAGAGACAGCTACGAGCAGTACTTC.

This clonotype was picked up many times. V is TRBV7-9 and J is TRBJ1-6; D may be TRBD1 (5 bases). Germline V gene sequence: CDR1 SEHNR, CDR2 FQNEAQ (reference sequence). The CDR3 totals 12 residues. V lost 4 bases and J lost 11, with 9 bases in between. For the CDR3, the DNA is TGTGCCAGCAGCTCAGCACAGGCACCCCTCCACTTT. This gives the protein CASSSAQAPLHF.

In regard to this clonotype: With a much larger clone just one base away, this may be a read error. This chain connects TRBV11-2 to TRBJ2-1, with D uncertain. This CDR3 is 15 amino acids long. Germline V lookup: CDR1 SGHAT, CDR2 FQNNGV. Here the CDR3 reads CASRDPGRRINEKFF. As DNA, the CDR3 is TGTGCCAGCAGAGATCCCGGACGGCGGATCAATGAGAAGTTCTTC.

There are many counts of this clonotype. The chain recombines TRBV7-2 with TRBJ2-4; D is perhaps TRBD1 (5 bases). The germline V and J ends were trimmed by 5 bases and 13 bases, with 9 bases remaining between them. The CDR3 covers 10 residues. The germline gives CDR1 SGHTA, CDR2 FQGNSA. CDR3 sequence (DNA): TGTGCCAGCAGCGGTGACAGACAGTACTTC. Encoded protein: CASSGDRQYF.

In its sample, this clonotype is medium-sized (0.01 to 0.1%). The genes are TRBV27 and TRBJ2-7; D call uncertain. From germline, CDR1 is MNHEY and CDR2 SMNVEV (reference sequence). With 4 bases removed from V and 0 bases from J, the gap between germline ends came to 7 bases. This CDR3 has 13 residues. The CDR3 DNA is TGTGCCAGCAGTTCGGCCAACTCCTACGAGCAGTACTTC. As protein: CASSSANSYEQYF.

This clonotype showed up many times. This chain uses TRBV5-4 with TRBJ2-5; D uncertain. Germline CDR1 reads SGHNT; CDR2 reads YYREEE (reference sequence). V was cut by 5 bases and J by 7 bases, with 15 bases left in between. The CDR3 runs to 13 residues. The CDR3 DNA reads TGTGCCAGCAGAAGCACCCTAGAAGGGACCCAGTACTTC. This sequence encodes CASRSTLEGTQYF.

This clonotype was recorded at least ten times. This chain joins TRBV30 and TRBJ1-1; perhaps TRBD1 as D (5 bases). CDR3 length: 14 residues. Per the germline V gene, CDR1 is GTSNPN and CDR2 is SVGIG (reference sequence). Trimming stripped 2 bases from V and 6 bases from J, with 16 bases between. For the CDR3, the DNA is TGTGCCTGGAGTTGGGGAGGGGCGAGGGCTGAAGCTTTCTTT. This gives the protein CAWSWGGARAEAFF. Drawing the rest from reference TRBV30 and TRBJ1-1, the complete variable domain is SQTIHQWPATLVQPVGSPLSLECTVEGTSNPNLYWYRQAAGRGLQLLFYSVGIGQISSEVPQNLSASRPQDRQFILSSKKLLLSDSGFYLCAWSWGGARAEAFFGQGTRLTVV.

Within the sample, this clonotype is medium-sized. The chain has TRBV29-1 and TRBJ1-2, with D tentatively TRBD1 (5 bases). V was clipped by 2 bases and J by 2 bases, with 6 bases between them. Germline values: CDR1 SQVTM, CDR2 ANQGSEA. This CDR3 is 12 amino acids long. In nucleotides, the CDR3 is TGCAGCGTTGAACGGGGGAACTATGGCTACACCTTC. Protein: CSVERGNYGYTF.